Shown below are 5 T cell receptor beta chains from a single sample sequenced in a study of CD8+ T cells in alopecia areata (dated by TCRdb to about 2018). Pooled mouse cutaneous lymph node cells were stained for CD4, CD8alpha, NKG2D, NKG2ACE and other markers, then sorted on a BD Influx. The library came from the immunoSEQ multiplex PCR assay. RNA was extracted from all samples and reverse transcribed into cDNA as template for TCR sequencing. Here the immuneACCESS table is served through TCRdb, limited to in-frame sequences with V and J called. Missing clones are a known gap in these copies; in checked studies unresolved V genes cover under half, and the rest lacks a known reason. In this sample the table shows approximately 300,000 clones, and no singletons are among them. Roughly 1.2% of the sample rests with the top ten. The specimen sequenced was CD4+ T cells sorted from a lymph node. Receptors originate from a C3H/HeJ mouse with alopecia areata. This mouse strain bears the MHC haplotype H2-k.

Turning to this clone: The genes are named according to mouse. Sequencing ends 4 residues short of the CDR3 end; the germline J gene provides the rest. The same CDR3 is also encoded by other DNA sequences in this sample. V usage is TRBV13-2 and J usage is TRBJ2-3; D gene ambiguous. Germline V CDR1 and CDR2: NNHNN, SYGAGS (reference sequence). Trimming stripped 4 bases from V and 0 bases from J, with 3 bases between. The CDR3 sequence is 12 residues long. CDR3 region: CASGTSAETLYF. The CDR3 bases that were read are TGTGCCAGCGGTACTAGTGCAGAA.

This clone occurred a few times. Gene names refer to mouse genes. The read terminates 4 residues before the CDR3 end, so the remaining end is supplied by the germline J gene. J is TRBJ2-1 and V is TRBV13-1; 13 positions agree with TRBD2. CDR1 and CDR2 (germline): NSHNY, SYGAGN. This CDR3 comprises 17 residues. The junction had 5 bases not matched to a gene; V was cut back by 1 base and J by 4 bases. The sequenced part of the CDR3 DNA is TGTGCCAGCAGTGATCGGACTGGGGGGGCTAGTTATGCT. Translated, it gives CASSDRTGGASYA. The whole CDR3 region reads CASSDRTGGASYAEQFF.

This clone was counted ten times or more. Gene labels here are mouse ones. Read data end 4 residues before the CDR3 end; the end is taken from the germline J gene. The chain uses TRBV13-1 and TRBJ2-2; 12 positions agree with TRBD1. Germline V CDR1 and CDR2: NSHNY, SYGAGN. J lost 6 bases, V lost 5 bases, and 5 bases had no gene match. The CDR3 runs 15 residues. The CDR3 spells CASSLGTGGAGQLYF. Partial CDR3 DNA: TGTGCCAGCAGCCTCGGGACAGGGGGCGCCGGG.

Comments on this clone: Gene and germline names: mouse. The read terminates 4 residues ahead of where the CDR3 ends, so the germline J gene completes it. This sequence joins TRBV17 and TRBJ2-1, with 10 bases matching TRBD2. Germline V gene sequence: CDR1 MNHDT, CDR2 YYDKIL. V lost 8 bases and J lost 4; bases outside the gene matches: 2. The CDR3 is 13 residues long. CDR3 bases read: TGTGCTAGCGGGGGACTGGGGTATGCT. Its translation is CASGGLGYA. The whole CDR3 region reads CASGGLGYAEQFF.

As regards this clone: The listed genes are named as in mouse. The CDR3 end lies 4 residues beyond the end of the read and is filled in from the germline J gene. In the same sample, other DNA sequences code for this CDR3. This chain joins TRBV31 and TRBJ2-1; 11 nucleotides align to TRBD2. V dropped 0 bases and J dropped 0; count of bases not matched to a gene: 1. Germline-derived CDR1 and CDR2 are GKSSPN and SITVG. CDR3 length: 16 amino acids. The CDR3 reads CAWSLGTGGNYAEQFF. The sequenced CDR3 bases are TGTGCCTGGAGTCTGGGGACTGGGGGTAACTATGCT.